This T cell receptor beta chain was retrieved from a study of blood T cell repertoires in COVID-19. Original methodology: By means of reference gene primer amplification, nucleated cell counts were estimated. The protocol was immunoSEQ multiplex PCR, while the TCRdb copy is restricted to in-frame clones and leaves out a portion. V, J and clone size were drawn from that table, and D and trimming were deduced from the DNA. Among just under 150,000 clones listed, roughly 86% were seen once. The clonotype comes from a woman between 45 and 65 years old with acute or convalescent COVID-19. The sequenced sample was peripheral blood.

Written as DNA, the CDR3 is TGCGCCAGCAGCTTGGCCTGGGCGGGAGGCTACGAGCAGTACTTC. Protein sequence: CASSLAWAGGYEQYF. The gene calls are TRBV5-1 and TRBJ2-7; 8 nucleotides line up with TRBD2. Germline V gene lookup returns CDR1 SGHRS and CDR2 YFSETQ. The junction had 5 bases not matched to a gene; V was cut back by 0 bases and J by 3 bases. The CDR3 is 15 amino acids.